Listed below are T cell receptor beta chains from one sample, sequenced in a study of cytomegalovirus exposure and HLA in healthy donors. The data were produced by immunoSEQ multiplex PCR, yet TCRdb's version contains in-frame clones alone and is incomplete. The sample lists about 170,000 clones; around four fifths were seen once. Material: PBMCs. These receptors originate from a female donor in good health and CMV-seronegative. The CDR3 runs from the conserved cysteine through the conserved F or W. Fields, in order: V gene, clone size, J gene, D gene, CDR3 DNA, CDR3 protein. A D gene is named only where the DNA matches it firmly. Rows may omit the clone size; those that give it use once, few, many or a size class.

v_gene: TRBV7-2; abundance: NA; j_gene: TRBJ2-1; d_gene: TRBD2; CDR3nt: TGTGCCAGCAGCTTATTAGCGGGAGTTTGGCAGTTCTTC; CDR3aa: CASSLLAGVWQFF
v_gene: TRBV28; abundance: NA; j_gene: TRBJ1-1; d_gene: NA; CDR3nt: TGTGCCAGCACTGGGCTCGTGAACACTGAAGCTTTCTTT; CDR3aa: CASTGLVNTEAFF
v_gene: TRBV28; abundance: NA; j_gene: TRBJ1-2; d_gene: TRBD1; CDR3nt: TGTGCCAGCAGCCCAAGGGGGCCCTATGGCTACACCTTC; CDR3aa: CASSPRGPYGYTF
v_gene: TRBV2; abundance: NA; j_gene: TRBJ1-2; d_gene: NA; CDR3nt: TGTGCCAGGGACTTGCGAGGAAACTATGGCTACACCTTC; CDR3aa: CARDLRGNYGYTF
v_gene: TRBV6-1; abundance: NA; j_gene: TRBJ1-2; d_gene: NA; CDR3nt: TGTGCCAGCGGCGCCCAGGGAAACTATGGCTACACCTTC; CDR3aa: CASGAQGNYGYTF
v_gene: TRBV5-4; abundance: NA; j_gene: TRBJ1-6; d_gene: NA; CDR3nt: TGTGCCAGCAGCTTAAAAACAGGGCATAATTCACCCCTCCACTTT; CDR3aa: CASSLKTGHNSPLHF
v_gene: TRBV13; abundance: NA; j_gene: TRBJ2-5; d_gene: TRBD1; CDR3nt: TGTGCCAGCAGCTCTCCTCTTACAGGGGAGGAGACCCAGTACTTC; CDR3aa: CASSSPLTGEETQYF
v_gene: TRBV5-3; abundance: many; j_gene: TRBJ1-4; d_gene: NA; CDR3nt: TGTGCCAGAAGCTTGGCGGGATTCGGGCTCCCCACTAATGAAAAACTGTTTTTT; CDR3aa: CARSLAGFGLPTNEKLFF
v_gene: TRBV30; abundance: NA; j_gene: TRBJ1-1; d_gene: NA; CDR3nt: TGTGCCTGGAGTCGAGGGAACCGGAACACTGAAGCTTTCTTT; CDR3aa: CAWSRGNRNTEAFF
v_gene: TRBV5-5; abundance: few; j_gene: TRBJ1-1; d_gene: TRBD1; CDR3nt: TGTGCCAGCAGCTCTATGACAGGGGAAAACACTGAAGCTTTCTTT; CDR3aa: CASSSMTGENTEAFF
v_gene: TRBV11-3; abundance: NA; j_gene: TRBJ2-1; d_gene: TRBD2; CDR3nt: TGTGCCAGCAGCCAGCTAGCGGGAGGTCTAGTCAATGAGCAGTTCTTC; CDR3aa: CASSQLAGGLVNEQFF
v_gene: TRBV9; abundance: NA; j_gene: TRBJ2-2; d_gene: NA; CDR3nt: TGTGCCAGCAGCGTAGCCGGGATCAACACCGGGGAGCTGTTTTTT; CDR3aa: CASSVAGINTGELFF
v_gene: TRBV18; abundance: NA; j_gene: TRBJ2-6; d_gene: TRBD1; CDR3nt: TGTGCCAGCTCACCAGGGACAGGAGCATCCTCTGGGGCCAACGTCCTGACTTTC; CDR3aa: CASSPGTGASSGANVLTF
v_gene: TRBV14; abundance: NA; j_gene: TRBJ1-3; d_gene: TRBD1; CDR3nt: TGTGCCAGCAGCCAAGCAGGGGGTGGAAACACCATATATTTT; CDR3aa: CASSQAGGGNTIYF
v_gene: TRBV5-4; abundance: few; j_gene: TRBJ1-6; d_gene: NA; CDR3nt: TGTGCCAGCAGCTTAGTGGCAGAAAATTCACCCCTCCACTTT; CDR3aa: CASSLVAENSPLHF
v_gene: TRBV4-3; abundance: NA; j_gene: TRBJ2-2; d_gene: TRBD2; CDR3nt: TGCGCCAGCAGCCAAGAGCCTAGCGGGACCACCGGGGAGCTGTTTTTT; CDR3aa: CASSQEPSGTTGELFF
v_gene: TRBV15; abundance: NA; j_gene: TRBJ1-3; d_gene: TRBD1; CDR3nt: TGTGCCACCACCCGGGACAGGGGTCGAAACACCATATATTTT; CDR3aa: CATTRDRGRNTIYF
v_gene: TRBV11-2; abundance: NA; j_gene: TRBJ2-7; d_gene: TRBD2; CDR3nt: TGTGCCAGCAGCTTAGAGCCGGGGGGGGACGAGCAGTACTTC; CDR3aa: CASSLEPGGDEQYF
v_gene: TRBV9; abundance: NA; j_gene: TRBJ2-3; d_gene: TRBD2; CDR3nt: TGTGCCAGCAGCGTAGGGGCGGGAGGGACAAGTAGCACAGATACGCAGTATTTT; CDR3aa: CASSVGAGGTSSTDTQYF
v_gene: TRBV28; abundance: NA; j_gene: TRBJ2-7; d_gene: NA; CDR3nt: TGTGCCAGCAGTTCCCCACAGCAGGGGCCAAAACCGTCCGAGCAGTACTTC; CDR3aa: CASSSPQQGPKPSEQYF
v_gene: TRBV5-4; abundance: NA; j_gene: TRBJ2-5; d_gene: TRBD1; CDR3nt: TGTGCCAGCAGCTTGTACGGGACAGCCCAAGAGACCCAGTACTTC; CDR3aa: CASSLYGTAQETQYF
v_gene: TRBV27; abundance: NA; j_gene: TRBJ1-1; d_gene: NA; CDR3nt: TGTGCCAGCAGTGACTGGGGGCGCGTCACTGAAGCTTTCTTT; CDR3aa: CASSDWGRVTEAFF
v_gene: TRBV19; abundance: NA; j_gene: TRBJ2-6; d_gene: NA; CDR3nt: TGTGCCAGTAGTATGGAGGGAAACCCTGGGGCCAACGTCCTGACTTTC; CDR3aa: CASSMEGNPGANVLTF
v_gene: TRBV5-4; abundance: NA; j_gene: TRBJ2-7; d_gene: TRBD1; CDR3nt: TGTGCCAGCAGCCACCCCGGGACAGGGTCCTACGAGCAGTACTTC; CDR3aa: CASSHPGTGSYEQYF
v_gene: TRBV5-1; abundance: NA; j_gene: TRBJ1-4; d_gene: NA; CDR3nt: TGCGCCAGCAGCCCGGACACGAGTAATGAAAAACTGTTTTTT; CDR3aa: CASSPDTSNEKLFF
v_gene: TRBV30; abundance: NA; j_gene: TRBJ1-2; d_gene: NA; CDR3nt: TGTGCCTGGAGTGAGGCGGGACCTAACTATGGCTACACCTTC; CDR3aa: CAWSEAGPNYGYTF
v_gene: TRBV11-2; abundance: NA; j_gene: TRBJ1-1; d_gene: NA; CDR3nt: TGTGCCAGCAGCCCCCTTGGGCGCACTGAAGCTTTCTTT; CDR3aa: CASSPLGRTEAFF
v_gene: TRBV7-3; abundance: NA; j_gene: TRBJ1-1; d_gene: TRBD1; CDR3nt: TGTGCCAGCACCACTGACAGGGGGCCCCCGGAAGCTTTCTTT; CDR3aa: CASTTDRGPPEAFF
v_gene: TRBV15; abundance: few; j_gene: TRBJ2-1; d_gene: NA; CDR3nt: TGTGCCACCAGCAGAGGGGCTCGTCAGGGGTGGGGGTGGGACAATGAGCAGTTCTTC; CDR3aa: CATSRGARQGWGWDNEQFF
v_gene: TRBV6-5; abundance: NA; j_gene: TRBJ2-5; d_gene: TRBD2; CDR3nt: TGTGCCGCAACCGGGACTACCCCACAAGAGACCCAGTACTTC; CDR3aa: CAATGTTPQETQYF
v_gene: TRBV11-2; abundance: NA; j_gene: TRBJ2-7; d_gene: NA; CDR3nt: TGTGCCAGCAGCCCACTAGAGGACCCCACCTACGAGCAGTACTTC; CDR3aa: CASSPLEDPTYEQYF
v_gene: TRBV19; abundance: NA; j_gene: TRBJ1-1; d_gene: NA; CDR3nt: TGTGCCAGTAGTATTTTTATAGTCCTTCAATCCGCTTTCTTT; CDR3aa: CASSIFIVLQSAFF
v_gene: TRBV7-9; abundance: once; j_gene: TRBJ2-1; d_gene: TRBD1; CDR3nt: TGTGCCAGCAGCTCCCCGGACAGGGGTTTCAACAATGAGCAGTTCTTC; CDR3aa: CASSSPDRGFNNEQFF
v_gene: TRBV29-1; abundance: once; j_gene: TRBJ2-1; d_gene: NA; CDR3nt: TGCAGCGTTCGGGAGTGGGACAATGAGCAGTTCTTC; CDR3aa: CSVREWDNEQFF
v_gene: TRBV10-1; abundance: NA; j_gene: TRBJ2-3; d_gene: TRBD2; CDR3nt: TGCGCCAGCAGTGCCAGACTAGCGGCTACAGATACGCAGTATTTT; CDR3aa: CASSARLAATDTQYF
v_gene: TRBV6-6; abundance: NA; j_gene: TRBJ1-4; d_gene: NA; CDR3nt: TGTGCCAGCAGTTACGAGCGCAAGGAAAAACTGTTTTTT; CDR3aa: CASSYERKEKLFF
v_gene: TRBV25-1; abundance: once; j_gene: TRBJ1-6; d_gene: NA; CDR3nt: TGTGCCACCGAAGACTACAGGGACATGGGTAATTCACCCCTCCACTTT; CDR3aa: CATEDYRDMGNSPLHF
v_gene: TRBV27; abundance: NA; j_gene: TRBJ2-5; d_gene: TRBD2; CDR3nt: TGTGCCAGCAGTTTATCGATTGGGAGGGGTCAAGAGACCCAGTACTTC; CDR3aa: CASSLSIGRGQETQYF
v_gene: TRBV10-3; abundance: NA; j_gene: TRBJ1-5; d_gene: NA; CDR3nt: TGTGCCATCCGGTCGGAGGAGAATAGCAATCAGCCCCAGCATTTT; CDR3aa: CAIRSEENSNQPQHF
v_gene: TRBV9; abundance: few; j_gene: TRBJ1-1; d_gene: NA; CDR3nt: TGTGCCAGCAGCGTAGCCGGGGAAAGACGGGCCACTGAAGCTTTCTTT; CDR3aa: CASSVAGERRATEAFF
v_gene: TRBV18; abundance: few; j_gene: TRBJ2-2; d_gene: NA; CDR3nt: TGTGCCAGCTCACCCCCGGGACTCCCAAGGACCGGGGAGCTGTTTTTT; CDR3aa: CASSPPGLPRTGELFF
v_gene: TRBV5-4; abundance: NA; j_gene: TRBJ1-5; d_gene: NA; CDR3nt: TGTGCCAGCAGCTTGGCGGCTAGGAATCAGCCCCAGCATTTT; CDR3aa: CASSLAARNQPQHF
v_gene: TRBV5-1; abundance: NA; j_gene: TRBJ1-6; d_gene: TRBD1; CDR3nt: TGCGCCAGCAGCCCGGACAGACAGGGGAAAGGTAATTCACCCCTCCACTTT; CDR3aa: CASSPDRQGKGNSPLHF
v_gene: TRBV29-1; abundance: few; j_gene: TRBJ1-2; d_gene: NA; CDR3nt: TGCAGCGTTGAGTCGGGGGCTAACTATGGCTACACCTTC; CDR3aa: CSVESGANYGYTF
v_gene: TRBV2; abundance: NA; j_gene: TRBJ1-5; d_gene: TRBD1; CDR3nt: TGTGCCAGCAAGGGTGACAGGGAGCATCAGCCCCAGCATTTT; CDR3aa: CASKGDREHQPQHF
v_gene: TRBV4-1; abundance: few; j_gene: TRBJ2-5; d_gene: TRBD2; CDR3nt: TGCGCCAGCAGCCGGGGGGGGGTCGAGACCCAGTACTTC; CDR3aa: CASSRGGVETQYF
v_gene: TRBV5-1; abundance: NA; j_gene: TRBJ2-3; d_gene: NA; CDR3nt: TGCGCCAGCAGCCTCGGGGGCACAGATACGCAGTATTTT; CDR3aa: CASSLGGTDTQYF
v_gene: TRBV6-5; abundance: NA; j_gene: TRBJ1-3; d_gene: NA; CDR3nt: TGTGCCAGCAGCCCGGAGGCAGGGAGGAACACCATATATTTT; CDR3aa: CASSPEAGRNTIYF
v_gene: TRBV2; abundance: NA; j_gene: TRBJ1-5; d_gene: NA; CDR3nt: TGTGCCAGCAGTGGCCAACTTAGCAATCAGCCCCAGCATTTT; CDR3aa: CASSGQLSNQPQHF
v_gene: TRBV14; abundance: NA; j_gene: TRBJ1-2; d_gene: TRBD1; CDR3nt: TGTGCCAGCAGCCAAGCTGTGGGCAGGGGGCGTATTGGCTACACCTTC; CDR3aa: CASSQAVGRGRIGYTF
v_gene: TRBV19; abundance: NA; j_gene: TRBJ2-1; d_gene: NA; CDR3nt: TGTGCCAGTAGTATCGAACTCCTAAGCGAGCAGTTCTTC; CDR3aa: CASSIELLSEQFF
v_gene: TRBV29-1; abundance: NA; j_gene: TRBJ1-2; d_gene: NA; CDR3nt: TGCAGCGTTGAAGGGGGGGGATTAGGCTATGGCTACACCTTC; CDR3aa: CSVEGGGLGYGYTF
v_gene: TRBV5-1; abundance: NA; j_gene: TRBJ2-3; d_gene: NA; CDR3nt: TGCGCCAGCAGTCCACCCCTATCCCGAACTAGCACAGATACGCAGTATTTT; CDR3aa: CASSPPLSRTSTDTQYF